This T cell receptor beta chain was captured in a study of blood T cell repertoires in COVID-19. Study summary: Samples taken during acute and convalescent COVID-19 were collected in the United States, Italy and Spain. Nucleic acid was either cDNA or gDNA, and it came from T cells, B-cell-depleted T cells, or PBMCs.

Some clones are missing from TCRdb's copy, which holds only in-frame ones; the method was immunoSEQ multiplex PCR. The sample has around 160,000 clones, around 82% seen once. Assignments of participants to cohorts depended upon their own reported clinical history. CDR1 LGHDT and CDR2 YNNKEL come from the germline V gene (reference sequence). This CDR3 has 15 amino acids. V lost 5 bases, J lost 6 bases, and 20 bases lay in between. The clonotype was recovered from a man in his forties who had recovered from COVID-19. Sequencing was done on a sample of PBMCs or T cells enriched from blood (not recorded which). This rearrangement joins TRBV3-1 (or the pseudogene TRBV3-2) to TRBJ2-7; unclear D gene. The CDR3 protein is CASSALHSSLSEQYF. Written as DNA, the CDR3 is TGTGCCAGCAGCGCGCTCCACAGTTCTCTCTCCGAGCAGTACTTC.